This T cell receptor (beta chain) was sequenced in a study of vaccination and CD4 T cells after COVID-19. Whole-study context: Cellular stimulation was performed using overlapping spike peptides derived from SARS-CoV-2, HCoV-NL63, HCoV-OC43 and HCoV-229E.

CD4+ T cells that had been cultured provided DNA sequenced with the Oncomine TCR Beta short-read assay. One entry per CDR3 protein, called by TCRdb with MiXCR from the PCR reads. The table lists fewer than 20,000 distinct CDR3 sequences, around half of them singletons, with roughly 4% in the top ten. General study results and limits: Median SARS-CoV-2-reactive clonotype numbers went up from roughly 21 to 40, but not significantly.

The CDR3 totals 15 residues. The germline gives CDR1 SGHTA, CDR2 FQGNSA. J gave up 4 bases and V 3 bases, and 4 bases lay outside the gene matches. This clonotype was observed a few times. The antigen is unknown. Sample treatment: approximately 10-day PBMC culture with coronavirus spike peptide pools or control peptides (ViraFEST assay). The clonotype originates from a human donor who had recovered from COVID-19. This material consisted of CD4+ T cells from blood, cultured in vitro, taken before SARS-CoV-2 vaccination. This rearrangement joins TRBV7-2 to TRBJ2-1, with 9 bases matching TRBD1. CDR3 region: CASSLPTGGYNEQFF. In DNA form, the CDR3 reads TGTGCCAGCAGCTTGCCGACAGGGGGATACAATGAGCAGTTCTTC.